These T cell receptor beta chains were read from a single sample in a study of T-cell memory formation after mild COVID-19. TCRdb independently ran MiXCR on the 5' RACE reads; one entry per CDR3 protein. The sample lists more than 120,000 distinct CDR3 sequences; 6% to 7% were seen once. Sequenced sample: PBMCs or a T cell subset sorted from them (not recorded which). These receptors came from an adult woman who had mild COVID-19 (a few samples of this study predate the infection). Cell type and time point are not known. Both conserved end residues are part of each CDR3.

V: TRBV5-5; CDR3: CASSLTRGNTGELFF
V: TRBV5-4; CDR3: CASSLEASGTEAFF
V: TRBV11-3; CDR3: CASSRTRTDTQYF
V: TRBV19; CDR3: CASKDRDLGADTQYF
V: TRBV12-3/TRBV12-4; CDR3: CASSSSFGEQFF
V: TRBV5-8; CDR3: CASSRGVRGADTQYF
V: TRBV5-1; CDR3: CASSFGLAGGNFYNEQFF
V: TRBV12-3/TRBV12-4; CDR3: CASSFGGGGYTF
V: TRBV12-3/TRBV12-4; CDR3: CASSSGHNYNEQFF
V: TRBV7-2; CDR3: CASSFFGLDEQFF
V: TRBV7-9; CDR3: CASRETANTEAFF
V: TRBV9; CDR3: CASSVVGRGTDTQYF
V: TRBV6-5; CDR3: CASSYSQGLNQPQHF
V: TRBV30; CDR3: CAWSVQGQPQHF
V: TRBV5-1; CDR3: CASTLGGQRNYEQYF
V: TRBV18; CDR3: CASSTEGTSDTQYF
V: TRBV6-2/TRBV6-3; CDR3: CASSRPGQGNNEQFF
V: TRBV6-5; CDR3: CASSYSTGVSNYGYTF
V: TRBV12-3/TRBV12-4; CDR3: CASSFGTGYRNEQYF
V: TRBV30; CDR3: CAWSTAFNEKLFF
V: TRBV5-1; CDR3: CASSSPQNTEAFF
V: TRBV12-3/TRBV12-4; CDR3: CASSPTGGGTDTQYF
V: TRBV9; CDR3: CAISPHDSSITSGANVLTF
V: TRBV7-8; CDR3: CASSLGLFRDNEQFF
V: TRBV12-5; CDR3: CASGLVRIGSRAGELFF
V: TRBV7-2; CDR3: CASSLDRNNEKLFF
V: TRBV7-9; CDR3: CASSLEGTTDTQYF
V: TRBV20-1; CDR3: CSARPRQGTNTEAFF
V: TRBV7-2; CDR3: CASSLAGRGLNSEAFF
V: TRBV6-6; CDR3: CASRQQGQTGELFF
V: TRBV30; CDR3: CAWSVGSNQPQHF
V: TRBV5-5; CDR3: CASSWTGTGYGGEKLFF
V: TRBV5-5; CDR3: CASSPPLAGGPSAQYF
V: TRBV7-2; CDR3: CASSSRSQGYEQYF
V: TRBV5-1; CDR3: CASSLERGAYQETQYF
V: TRBV6-4; CDR3: CASSEVGQRSTDTQYF
V: TRBV7-2; CDR3: CASSLNRGETQYF
V: TRBV12-3/TRBV12-4; CDR3: CASSRPSGGSYEQYF
V: TRBV6-4; CDR3: CASGSTEQDEQFF
V: TRBV15; CDR3: CATSRPWTGAKNIQYF
V: TRBV7-3; CDR3: CASSSGQPTGELFF
V: TRBV3-1; CDR3: CASSPLASYGYTF
V: TRBV7-2; CDR3: CASSLYRVGQETQYF
V: TRBV12-3/TRBV12-4; CDR3: CASSFGKLYGYTF
V: TRBV25-1; CDR3: CASSPLGTSGGSPTDTQYF
V: TRBV6-6; CDR3: CASSYSIIGAGNTIYF
V: TRBV6-6; CDR3: CASSYAGREPQHF
V: TRBV19; CDR3: CASRSQGNTEAFF
V: TRBV11-3; CDR3: CASSSDTIGGTQYF
V: TRBV11-3; CDR3: CASSPRGGRNDEQYF
V: TRBV7-9; CDR3: CASSLTELLGPFF
V: TRBV29-1; CDR3: CSAIYLTGTEAFF
V: TRBV3-1; CDR3: CASSQLTWEGQGLAGSTDTQYF
V: TRBV20-1; CDR3: CSASLQGKFGSGNTIYF
V: TRBV7-2; CDR3: CASSLSAPGLAGDNEQFF
V: TRBV11-2; CDR3: CASSRDRSLMGDEQFF
V: TRBV9; CDR3: CASSLSGRALNEQFF
V: TRBV5-1; CDR3: CASSLGGDYEQYF